This T cell receptor (beta chain) was captured by sequencing in a study of shared clonotypes between healthy human individuals. Study outcomes and limitations: Across a handful of donors, naive CD4 shared roughly 5%, naive CD8 around 3.5%, memory CD4 2% to 2.5%, memory CD8 0.4%.

In the original analysis: Filtering differed because ImmunoSEQ produced junction-only sequences that carried no quality scores. Using immunoSEQ multiplex PCR, the repertoire was profiled, and TCRdb retains in-frame clones only, with some absent. That table supplies the V and J calls and clone size; D and trimming were determined from the DNA. The sample has some 550,000 clones; more than 95% are singletons. Per germline, CDR1 MGHRA and CDR2 YSYEKL. The CDR3 runs to 15 residues. Deletions cut 1 base from V and 1 base from J, with 11 bases between. Comment on this clone: No antigen is known for it.

The sequenced material came from naive CD4+ T cells sorted from blood. Described subset: CD45RA+ positively selected. The TCR sequence derives from a woman in her twenties or thirties in good health. The gene calls are TRBV4-1 and TRBJ2-7; the D gene is possibly TRBD2 (6 bases). For the CDR3, the DNA is TGCGCCAGCAGCCAAGGGGCGGGGACGTCCTACGAGCAGTACTTC. Translating gives CASSQGAGTSYEQYF.